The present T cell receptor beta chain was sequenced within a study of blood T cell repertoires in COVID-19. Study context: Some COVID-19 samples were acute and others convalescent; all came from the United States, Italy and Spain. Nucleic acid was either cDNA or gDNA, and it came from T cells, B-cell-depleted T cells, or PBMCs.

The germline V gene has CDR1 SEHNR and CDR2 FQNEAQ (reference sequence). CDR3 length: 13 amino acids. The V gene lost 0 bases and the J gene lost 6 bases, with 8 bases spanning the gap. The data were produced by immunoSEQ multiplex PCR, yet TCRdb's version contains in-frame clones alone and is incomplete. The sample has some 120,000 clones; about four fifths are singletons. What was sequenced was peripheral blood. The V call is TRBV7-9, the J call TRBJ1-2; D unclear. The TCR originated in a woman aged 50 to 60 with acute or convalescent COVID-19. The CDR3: CASSLARSNGYTF. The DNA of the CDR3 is TGTGCCAGCAGCTTAGCTCGGAGCAATGGCTACACCTTC.